Below are 28 T cell receptor beta chains sequenced from a single sample in a study of T cells in Graves' hyperthyroidism and ophthalmopathy. Amplification yielded TCR beta CDR3 regions, with RNA transcripts as the source. HTBI primers were used for first-round RT-PCR of the TCR CDR3. One entry per CDR3 protein, called by TCRdb with MiXCR from the multiplex PCR reads. The sample yields around 700,000 distinct CDR3 sequences, 15% to 20% seen once. Sequenced: blood. The source is a woman aged 45-59 years with Graves' hyperthyroidism that later progressed to Graves' ophthalmopathy.

This chain connects TRBV6-1 to TRBJ1-5; D is perhaps TRBD1 (5 bases). CDR3 size: 15 residues. Trimming cost V 6 bases and J 1 base, with 13 bases left between them. Germline V CDR1 and CDR2: MNHNS, SASEGT. CDR3 in amino acids: CASRTMGPSNQPQHF. The CDR3 DNA is TGTGCCAGCAGGACTATGGGACCGAGCAATCAGCCCCAGCATTTT.

CDR3 in amino acids: CSATGLAGSRGELFF. DNA for the CDR3: TGCAGTGCTACCGGACTAGCGGGGAGTAGGGGGGAGCTGTTTTTT. The rearrangement joins TRBV20-1 to TRBJ2-2; 12 nucleotides match TRBD2. The CDR3 extends over 15 amino acids. Per the germline V gene, CDR1 is DFQATT and CDR2 is SNEGSKA (reference sequence). V lost 4 bases and J lost 8; bases outside the gene matches: 8.

This chain uses TRBV7-9 with TRBJ2-2; 10 nucleotides align to TRBD2. Germline assignment: CDR1 SEHNR and CDR2 FQNEAQ (reference sequence). The V and J ends lost 4 bases and 1 base, in that order; junction bases with no gene match: 3. The CDR3 is made up of 16 amino acids. The CDR3 protein is CASSSLAGENTGELFF. CDR3 bases: TGTGCCAGCAGCTCCCTAGCGGGGGAGAACACCGGGGAGCTGTTTTTT.

This clonotype was seen a handful of times. The chain couples TRBV27 to TRBJ2-2; 8 bases map to TRBD1. V was clipped by 6 bases and J by 7 bases; unmatched bases: 7. Germline CDR1 is MNHEY and CDR2 is SMNVEV (reference sequence). The CDR3 is 14 amino acids. The CDR3 is CASRSTGDGGELFF. The CDR3 DNA follows: TGTGCCAGCAGATCGACAGGGGATGGCGGGGAGCTGTTTTTT.

This clonotype was detected a few times. The chain is built from TRBV11-2 and TRBJ2-6; D remains unclear. The V end lost 5 bases, the J end lost 0 bases, and 20 bases lay between the germline ends. From germline, CDR1 is SGHAT and CDR2 FQNNGV. CDR3 size: 19 residues. CDR3 loop: CASSPDLVYGYSGANVLTF. As DNA, the CDR3 is TGTGCCAGCAGCCCCGATCTTGTGTACGGCTACTCTGGGGCCAACGTCCTGACTTTC.

CDR3 sequence: CASSIRAGGTEAFF. CDR3 sequence (DNA): TGTGCCAGTAGTATAAGGGCAGGGGGCACTGAAGCTTTCTTT. J is TRBJ1-1 and V is TRBV19; 7 nucleotides align to TRBD1. This CDR3 comprises 14 residues. Germline assignment: CDR1 LNHDA and CDR2 SQIVND (reference sequence). Trimming took 2 bases from V and 4 from J; bases not matched to a gene: 4. The complete variable domain, with remaining parts taken from reference TRBV19 and TRBJ1-1, reads DGGITQSPKYLFRKEGQNVTLSCEQNLNHDAMYWYRQDPGQGLRLIYYSQIVNDFQKGDIAEGYSVSREKKESFPLTVTSAQKNPTAFYLCASSIRAGGTEAFFGQGTRLTVV.

This clonotype was detected a few times. The chain has TRBV19 and TRBJ2-3, with D possibly called TRBD1 or TRBD2 (5 bases each). This CDR3 is built from 12 residues. Between the trimmed V and J ends, which lost 6 bases and 4 bases, there was a span of 8 bases. The V gene's germline CDR1 is LNHDA and CDR2 SQIVND (reference sequence). The CDR3 here is CASRVGADTQYF. The CDR3 DNA sequence: TGTGCCAGTAGAGTGGGGGCAGATACGCAGTATTTT.

This chain links TRBV5-1 with TRBJ1-2, with TRBD1 as a possible D gene (5 bases). CDR1 and CDR2 from the germline V gene are SGHRS and YFSETQ. This CDR3 has 14 amino acids. Trimming removed 3 bases from V and 2 bases from J, with 11 bases in between. CDR3 region: CASSSIGGNYGYTF. CDR3 nucleotide sequence: TGCGCCAGCAGCTCCATTGGGGGGAACTATGGCTACACCTTC.

The CDR3 nucleotides read TGCAGTGCTGACAATCTAGCGGGTTTACACAATGAGCAGTTCTTC. It yields the protein CSADNLAGLHNEQFF. V gene TRBV20-1 combines with J gene TRBJ2-1; TRBD2 aligns across 8 bases. Looked up from germline, CDR1 is DFQATT and CDR2 is SNEGSKA (reference sequence). J lost 5 bases, V lost 5 bases, and 11 bases had no gene match. The CDR3 runs to 15 residues.

This clonotype was observed a handful of times. The CDR3 region has the DNA TGTGCCAGCAGCCCGAGGACAGGGTCATATAATTCACCCCTCCACTTT. Translating gives CASSPRTGSYNSPLHF. The rearrangement joins TRBV5-6 to TRBJ1-6, with 8 nucleotides matching TRBD1. The CDR3 extends over 16 amino acids. V lost 4 bases, J lost 4 bases, and 7 bases stayed unmatched. Germline CDR1 reads SGHDT; CDR2 reads YYEEEE.

The rearrangement uses TRBV9 and TRBJ1-3; unclear D gene. Germline-derived CDR1 and CDR2 are SGDLS and YYNGEE. Trimming took 0 bases from V and 2 from J, leaving 12 bases between them. The CDR3 is 16 amino acids. CDR3 nucleotide sequence: TGTGCCAGCAGCGTAGATAGCGAACCCCCTGGAAACACCATATATTTT. Its translation: CASSVDSEPPGNTIYF.

This clonotype occurred many times. The gene calls are TRBV13 and TRBJ1-1, with 9 bases aligning to TRBD1. The CDR3 contains 15 residues. V was pared by 4 bases and J by 5 bases, with 8 bases of the junction left unmatched. Germline CDR1 reads PRHDT; CDR2 reads FYEKMQ (reference sequence). The CDR3 DNA reads as TGTGCCAGCAGCTACCGACAGGGGGTTGAGACTGAAGCTTTCTTT. Its translation: CASSYRQGVETEAFF. Combining the CDR3 with reference TRBV13 and TRBJ1-1 gives the whole variable domain AAGVIQSPRHLIKEKRETATLKCYPIPRHDTVYWYQQGPGQDPQFLISFYEKMQSDKGSIPDRFSAQQFSDYHSELNMSSLELGDSALYFCASSYRQGVETEAFFGQGTRLTVV.

This clonotype was counted only a few times. The chain recombines TRBV11-2 with TRBJ2-7, with TRBD1 matching 7 bases. Germline values: CDR1 SGHAT, CDR2 FQNNGV. V trimming: 4 bases; J trimming: 2 bases; junction bases outside the gene matches: 5. The CDR3 totals 14 residues. The CDR3: CASSSRGLPYEQYF. DNA for the CDR3: TGTGCCAGCAGCTCCAGGGGGTTACCCTACGAGCAGTACTTC.

V usage is TRBV7-9 and J usage is TRBJ2-1, with 7 bases that match TRBD2. The CDR3 is 11 residues long. Unmatched junction bases numbered 2, after V lost 7 bases and J lost 8 bases. Germline CDR1 is SEHNR and CDR2 is FQNEAQ (reference sequence). The CDR3 protein is CASTRGDEQFF. CDR3 coding DNA: TGTGCCAGCACCCGGGGGGATGAGCAGTTCTTC.

This clonotype was counted at least ten times. The chain couples TRBV12-3 or TRBV12-4 to TRBJ1-1, with D hard to call. This CDR3 is built from 14 residues. V shed 5 bases and J shed 5 bases, with 15 bases lying between them. The CDR3 DNA follows: TGTGCCAGCAGTCCTCCCGGGTTTGGGACTGAAGCTTTCTTT. Protein product: CASSPPGFGTEAFF.

This clonotype has a count of ten or more. V gene TRBV30 combines with J gene TRBJ2-1; D perhaps matches TRBD2 (5 bases). In germline, CDR1 is GTSNPN, CDR2 SVGIG (reference sequence). CDR3 length: 13 residues. Deletions cut 5 bases from V and 3 bases from J, with 11 bases between. CDR3 DNA: TGTGCCTGGTCCCGAGGGAACTACAATGAGCAGTTCTTC. It is translated as CAWSRGNYNEQFF.

J is TRBJ2-3 and V is TRBV5-4; D unresolved. This CDR3 is 14 amino acids long. Germline loops: CDR1 SGHNT, CDR2 YYREEE (reference sequence). V lost 3 bases and J 0 bases, leaving 8 bases between the germline ends. For the CDR3, the DNA is TGTGCCAGCAGCTCGCGAATAAGCACAGATACGCAGTATTTT. Its protein product is CASSSRISTDTQYF.

The chain carries TRBV7-8 and TRBJ2-1; no firm D call. This CDR3 has 15 amino acids. Per germline, CDR1 SGHVS and CDR2 FQNEAQ. Trimming shortened V by 3 bases and J by 8 bases, and 17 bases separated the two germline ends. CDR3 protein: CASSFSYPPYHEQFF. The CDR3 coding sequence is TGTGCCAGCAGCTTTTCGTATCCTCCGTACCATGAGCAGTTCTTC.

This clonotype was detected only a few times. The J gene is TRBJ2-5, the V gene TRBV27; 8 bases align to TRBD2. The CDR3 sequence is 15 residues long. With 6 bases clipped from V and 3 bases from J, the junction kept 9 bases outside the gene matches. Germline CDR1 MNHEY, CDR2 SMNVEV (reference sequence). The CDR3 sequence is CASRKQRRGEETQYF. Here the CDR3 DNA reads TGTGCCAGCAGAAAACAGAGGCGGGGGGAAGAGACCCAGTACTTC.

At least ten counts were recorded for this clonotype. The rearrangement joins TRBV6-1 to TRBJ2-5, with D perhaps assigned TRBD1 or TRBD2 (5 bases each). CDR1 is MNHNS and CDR2 is SASEGT in the germline V gene. Trimming removed 4 bases from V and 0 bases from J, with 12 bases in between. This CDR3 comprises 15 residues. Written as DNA, the CDR3 is TGTGCCAGCAGTGCAACCGGGACGGACCAAGAGACCCAGTACTTC. This sequence encodes CASSATGTDQETQYF.

The chain is built from TRBV20-1 and TRBJ1-2; no definite D call. CDR1 is DFQATT and CDR2 is SNEGSKA in the germline V gene (reference sequence). This CDR3 has 12 residues. The V and J ends lost 0 bases and 4 bases respectively, with 6 bases between them. The CDR3 region has the DNA TGCAGTGCTAGAGACCACCCCTATGGCTACACCTTC. As protein: CSARDHPYGYTF.

This clonotype showed up many times. This sequence joins TRBV7-9 and TRBJ1-2, with a possible D match to TRBD1 (6 bases). The V and J ends lost 5 bases and 0 bases respectively, with 13 bases between them. The CDR3 is 15 amino acids. Germline values: CDR1 SEHNR, CDR2 FQNEAQ (reference sequence). The DNA of the CDR3 is TGTGCCAGCAGCGGGAGGGACACTACTAACTATGGCTACACCTTC. Protein product: CASSGRDTTNYGYTF.

Only a few counts were recorded for this clonotype. The V gene is TRBV20-1, the J gene TRBJ2-3; weak D call: TRBD2 (6 bases). Trimming removed 1 base at V and 6 bases at J, with 23 bases between. CDR3 length: 17 residues. Germline V gene lookup returns CDR1 DFQATT and CDR2 SNEGSKA (reference sequence). The CDR3 sequence: CSARGGETLFLQDTQYF. The CDR3 region has the DNA TGCAGTGCTAGAGGCGGGGAGACACTCTTCCTTCAGGATACGCAGTATTTT.

This clonotype was found a few times. The chain employs TRBV7-9 and TRBJ2-1, with D uncertain. CDR1 and CDR2 (germline): SEHNR, FQNEAQ (reference sequence). Between the trimmed V and J ends, which lost 2 bases and 7 bases, there was a span of 9 bases. The CDR3 has 13 residues. The CDR3 here is CASSLSVGNEQFF. The CDR3 region has the DNA TGTGCCAGCAGCTTATCCGTCGGTAATGAGCAGTTCTTC.

This clonotype has just a few counts. This sequence joins TRBV24-1 and TRBJ2-1, with 7 bases matching TRBD2. This CDR3 has 16 amino acids. Trimming at V came to 2 bases and at J to 4 bases, leaving 7 bases not matched to a gene. From germline, CDR1 is KGHDR and CDR2 SFDVKD. The DNA of the CDR3 is TGTGCCACCAGTGATTCCCCCGGACTAGATTACAATGAGCAGTTCTTC. This codes for CATSDSPGLDYNEQFF.

This clonotype was seen a few times. The J gene is TRBJ1-6, the V gene TRBV19; D is uncertain. V was shortened by 7 bases and J by 8 bases, with 24 bases between the two germline ends. The CDR3 has 17 residues. Germline CDR1 and CDR2: LNHDA and SQIVND (reference sequence). The CDR3 nucleotides are TGTGCCAGTACTAACCCCACGGCCCGAAGGTTGGATTCACCCCTCCACTTT. Residues: CASTNPTARRLDSPLHF.

This clonotype came up many times. This rearrangement joins TRBV20-1 to TRBJ1-4, with TRBD1 as a possible D gene (6 bases). This CDR3 comprises 13 residues. Deletions cut 1 base from V and 5 bases from J, with 8 bases between. Germline V gives CDR1 DFQATT, CDR2 SNEGSKA (reference sequence). Here the CDR3 reads CSARGGPNEKLFF. The CDR3 DNA sequence: TGCAGTGCTAGAGGGGGGCCGAATGAAAAACTGTTTTTT.

The chain couples TRBV6-1 to TRBJ2-7, with 9 bases identical to TRBD1. The CDR3 extends over 15 amino acids. V lost 2 bases, J lost 1 base, and 3 bases stayed unmatched. Germline V gene lookup returns CDR1 MNHNS and CDR2 SASEGT. CDR3 protein: CASSEPGQGSYEQYF. The CDR3 coding sequence is TGTGCCAGCAGTGAACCGGGACAGGGATCCTACGAGCAGTACTTC.